This section outlines one T cell receptor beta chain sequence together with its context. Its specificity is not known. TCRdb re-called the 5' RACE reads and shows each CDR3 protein once, DNA omitted. Its table records 550,000 or so distinct CDR3 sequences. The sample originates from a study of T cells expressing NK-cell markers. Overall study context: Each TCR beta repertoire originated in sorted T cells that were CD3+CD56+NKG2C+, CD3+CD56+NKG2C- or CD3+CD56-NKG2C+. Within the sequenced cohort of eight donors, seven exhibited HCMV seropositivity and one was seronegative.

The CDR3 is 14 amino acids. CDR1 and CDR2 from the germline V gene are SGHRS and YFSETQ. Findings and caveats of the study: Dominance of the CD3+CD56-NKG2C+ fraction by these clonotypes also held in several donors.

The TCR sequence derives from a man aged 18 to 30 in good health. V is TRBV5-1 and J is TRBJ2-1. Material: blood T cells: a sorted CD56 or NKG2C T cell subset, CD4+ or CD8+ T cells, or bulk PBMC T cells (not recorded which). This CDR3 reads CASSLLGPYNEQFF.